The 23 T cell receptor beta chains reported below all come from one sample, sequenced in a study of T-cell reconstitution after alpha-beta-depleted transplantation in children. This sample's TCRbeta library carried unique molecular identifier barcodes. Each CDR3 protein is one row after TCRdb ran MiXCR on the PCR reads. Of about 640,000 distinct CDR3 sequences listed, roughly 17% are singletons. Sequenced material: PBMCs from the stem cell graft donor, taken from the stem cell graft. These receptors were collected from a human donor who donated a stem cell graft to a child with acute myeloid leukemia.

This clonotype has at least ten counts. The chain employs TRBV7-2 and TRBJ2-7, with D possibly being TRBD2 (6 bases). With 1 base removed from V and 0 bases from J, the gap between germline ends came to 13 bases. The CDR3 loop spans 16 amino acids. CDR1 and CDR2 from the germline V gene are SGHTA and FQGNSA. The CDR3, as DNA: TGTGCCAGCAGCTTAGTCGGCGGGGAGAGCTCCTACGAGCAGTACTTC. Encoded protein: CASSLVGGESSYEQYF. Full variable domain (rest looked up from reference TRBV7-2 and TRBJ2-7): GAGVSQSPSNKVTEKGKDVELRCDPISGHTALYWYRQSLGQGLEFLIYFQGNSAPDKSGLPSDRFSAERTGGSVSTLTIQRTQQEDSAVYLCASSLVGGESSYEQYFGPGTRLTVT.

Many counts were recorded for this clonotype. The chain uses TRBV12-3 or TRBV12-4 and TRBJ2-1; D remains unclear. This CDR3 is built from 11 residues. V lost 8 bases to trimming and J lost 6 bases, with 8 bases between them. For the CDR3, the DNA is TGTGCCAGCGGGTTCGGCAATGAGCAGTTCTTC. This sequence encodes CASGFGNEQFF.

J is TRBJ1-3 and V is TRBV6-1; the D gene is possibly TRBD1 (5 bases). The length of the CDR3 is 14 residues. Trimming left V 8 bases short and J 1 base short, with 12 bases between. From germline, CDR1 is MNHNS and CDR2 SASEGT. This CDR3 is CASGGLGSGNTIYF. As DNA, the CDR3 is TGTGCCAGCGGGGGTTTGGGATCTGGAAACACCATATATTTT.

The chain joins TRBV20-1 to TRBJ2-7; a possible D gene is TRBD1 (6 bases). V gave up 2 bases and J gave up 6 bases, with 23 bases separating them. In germline, CDR1 is DFQATT, CDR2 SNEGSKA (reference sequence). The CDR3 extends over 16 amino acids. CDR3 protein: CSARPRQGITRGEQYF. In DNA, the CDR3 is TGCAGTGCTAGACCCCGCCAGGGGATCACCCGTGGCGAGCAGTACTTC.

This clonotype showed up many times. V and J are TRBV10-2 and TRBJ2-6; D ambiguous. Per germline, CDR1 WSHSY and CDR2 SAAADI. Trimming stripped 8 bases from V and 0 bases from J, with 5 bases between. This CDR3 has 13 residues. CDR3 nucleotides: TGCGCCAGCTTCTTCTCTGGGGCCAACGTCCTGACTTTC. Its translation: CASFFSGANVLTF.

The chain uses TRBV24-1 and TRBJ2-1, with 10 bases lining up with TRBD2. The germline V gene has CDR1 KGHDR and CDR2 SFDVKD. This CDR3 is 16 amino acids long. After removal of 6 bases from V and 4 bases from J, the junction contained 8 bases not matched to a gene. CDR3 loop: CATSQQAGGPYNEQFF. DNA of the CDR3: TGTGCCACCAGTCAACAAGCGGGGGGGCCGTACAATGAGCAGTTCTTC.

This clonotype was picked up a small number of times. The J gene is TRBJ2-1, the V gene TRBV27; D possibly corresponds to TRBD2 (6 bases). Per germline, CDR1 MNHEY and CDR2 SMNVEV (reference sequence). Deletions cut 2 bases from V and 4 bases from J, with 12 bases between. This CDR3 is built from 15 residues. This chain's CDR3 is CASSLLAGRYNEQFF. The CDR3 DNA reads as TGTGCCAGCAGTTTACTTGCGGGGAGATACAATGAGCAGTTCTTC.

The CDR3 sequence: CASSHLRRGTHEQFF. CDR3 nucleotides: TGTGCCAGCAGCCACCTAAGGAGGGGGACCCATGAGCAGTTCTTC. The J gene is TRBJ2-1, the V gene TRBV3-1, with D tentatively TRBD1 or TRBD2 (6 bases each). V gave up 3 bases and J gave up 8 bases, with 17 bases separating them. Looked up from germline, CDR1 is LGHDT and CDR2 is YNNKEL (reference sequence). This CDR3 spans 15 amino acids.

This clonotype was detected ten times or more. The V call is TRBV15, the J call TRBJ2-1, with D maybe TRBD2 (6 bases). Per the germline V gene, CDR1 is LNHNV and CDR2 is YYDKDF (reference sequence). Trimming cost V 1 base and J 9 bases, with 19 bases left between them. This CDR3 contains 16 residues. DNA of the CDR3: TGTGCCACCAGCAGAGCTACCGGGACTGACGTTGGTGAGCAGTTCTTC. This sequence encodes CATSRATGTDVGEQFF.

The table lists this clonotype with a few counts. The rearrangement links TRBV20-1 to TRBJ2-3; maybe TRBD1 (8 bases). The CDR3 contains 16 residues. V was clipped by 6 bases and J by 0 bases, with 19 bases between them. Germline CDR1 DFQATT, CDR2 SNEGSKA (reference sequence). CDR3 loop: CSAGPQGGTSTDTQYF. The CDR3 nucleotides are TGCAGTGCAGGGCCACAGGGGGGGACTAGCACAGATACGCAGTATTTT.

This clonotype was observed at least ten times. The J gene is TRBJ1-1, the V gene TRBV9, with D maybe TRBD1 (5 bases). Trimming removed 1 base at V and 3 bases at J, with 16 bases between. CDR1 and CDR2 (germline): SGDLS, YYNGEE. The CDR3 has 16 amino acids. As DNA, the CDR3 is TGTGCCAGCAGCGTAACAGGTTCGGGGAGTGACACTGAAGCTTTCTTT. Translated, it gives CASSVTGSGSDTEAFF.

This clonotype has just a few counts. The chain combines TRBV12-3 or TRBV12-4 with TRBJ1-6, with TRBD1 matching 10 bases. CDR3 length: 13 amino acids. V dropped 6 bases and J dropped 8; count of bases not matched to a gene: 1. The CDR3 nucleotides read TGTGCCAGCAGGGGGACAGGGGATTCACCCCTCCACTTT. This sequence encodes CASRGTGDSPLHF.

This clonotype was found many times. The chain is built from TRBV29-1 and TRBJ1-2; D remains unclear. The CDR3 consists of 13 residues. From germline, CDR1 is SQVTM and CDR2 ANQGSEA. Trimming pared 4 bases from V and 8 bases from J, leaving 17 bases between. The CDR3 region is CSVVRRRGNGYTF. The CDR3 DNA reads as TGCAGCGTTGTGAGGCGGAGAGGGAACGGCTACACCTTC. The full variable domain, in which reference TRBV29-1 and TRBJ1-2 provide the parts outside the CDR3, is SAVISQKPSRDICQRGTSLTIQCQVDSQVTMMFWYRQQPGQSLTLIATANQGSEATYESGFVIDKFPISRPNLTFSTLTVSNMSPEDSSIYLCSVVRRRGNGYTFGSGTRLTVV.

This clonotype was recorded at least ten times. The chain combines TRBV20-1 with TRBJ2-1; 8 bases are a match to TRBD2. V was pared by 0 bases and J by 0 bases, with 4 bases of the junction left unmatched. This CDR3 is 16 amino acids long. Germline V gives CDR1 DFQATT, CDR2 SNEGSKA (reference sequence). The CDR3, as DNA: TGCAGTGCTAGAGATCGGGGGGGGAGCTCCTACAATGAGCAGTTCTTC. It yields the protein CSARDRGGSSYNEQFF.

There are many counts of this clonotype. The rearrangement links TRBV20-1 to TRBJ1-2; D unresolved. Per the germline V gene, CDR1 is DFQATT and CDR2 is SNEGSKA (reference sequence). V lost 6 bases and J lost 0, with 11 bases in between. CDR3 length: 13 amino acids. Here the CDR3 DNA reads TGCAGTGCCTCGCCGAATACTAACTATGGCTACACCTTC. Translated: CSASPNTNYGYTF.

This clonotype has ten or more counts. V is TRBV20-1 and J is TRBJ1-5, with D possibly TRBD1 on 6 matching bases. CDR1 and CDR2 (germline): DFQATT, SNEGSKA (reference sequence). Trimming pared 3 bases from V and 1 base from J, leaving 7 bases between. The CDR3 length is 13 residues. The CDR3 DNA follows: TGCAGTGCTAGTGGGGGCAGCAATCAGCCCCAGCATTTT. It specifies CSASGGSNQPQHF.

This rearrangement joins TRBV25-1 to TRBJ2-2; D is perhaps TRBD1 (5 bases). CDR3 length equals 16 residues. CDR1 MGHDK and CDR2 SYGVNS come from the germline V gene. V gave up 3 bases and J gave up 3 bases, with 14 bases separating them. CDR3 loop: CASSEGTGLYTGELFF. CDR3 DNA sequence: TGTGCCAGCAGTGAGGGTACAGGCCTTTACACCGGGGAGCTGTTTTTT.

There are many counts of this clonotype. The CDR3 spells CASSWGGGYEQYF. Written as DNA, the CDR3 is TGTGCCAGCAGTTGGGGTGGGGGTTACGAGCAGTACTTC. The chain joins TRBV12-3 or TRBV12-4 to TRBJ2-7; TRBD1 or TRBD2 may be the D gene (5 bases each). The CDR3 totals 13 residues. V lost 4 bases to trimming and J lost 4 bases, with 11 bases between them.

This clonotype was observed at least ten times. This chain joins TRBV20-1 and TRBJ1-2; 9 positions match TRBD1. The V gene end was trimmed by 5 bases and the J gene end by 13 bases; junction bases not matched to a gene: 17. The CDR3 is 14 amino acids. Germline lookup yields CDR1 DFQATT and CDR2 SNEGSKA (reference sequence). The CDR3 DNA reads as TGCAGTGCTTATTCCGGGACAGGGACCCTTGAGAGCACCTTC. Translating gives CSAYSGTGTLESTF.

This clonotype showed up just a few times. The chain employs TRBV6-2 or TRBV6-3 and TRBJ2-1, with a weak D call TRBD2 (6 bases). Germline-derived CDR1 and CDR2 are MNHEY and SVGEGT. CDR3 size: 18 residues. V gave up 0 bases and J gave up 4 bases, with 19 bases separating them. The DNA of the CDR3 is TGTGCCAGCAGTTACTCCCGGGACTCCATTAGGGTTTACAATGAGCAGTTCTTC. Protein sequence: CASSYSRDSIRVYNEQFF.

In nucleotides, the CDR3 is TGTGCCAGCAGCCCTCTCCGGGCGGAACTTACTGAAGCTTTCTTT. Its translation is CASSPLRAELTEAFF. V usage is TRBV7-2 and J usage is TRBJ1-1; D is undetermined. Germline CDR1 reads SGHTA; CDR2 reads FQGNSA. This CDR3 region has 15 residues. Trimming pared 5 bases from V and 5 bases from J, leaving 18 bases between.

The gene calls are TRBV6-1 and TRBJ2-7; D is possibly TRBD2 (7 bases). This CDR3 region has 14 residues. The V end was cut by 6 bases, the J end by 5 bases, with 17 bases between. The germline V gene encodes CDR1 MNHNS and CDR2 SASEGT. CDR3 region: CASSQKTGGDEQYV. DNA for the CDR3: TGTGCCAGCAGCCAGAAAACGGGGGGCGACGAGCAGTACGTC.

This rearrangement joins TRBV20-1 to TRBJ2-5, with 9 bases that match TRBD1. V lost 6 bases, J lost 6 bases, and 11 bases stayed unmatched. The CDR3 is 14 residues long. CDR1 DFQATT and CDR2 SNEGSKA come from the germline V gene (reference sequence). CDR3 region: CSAVGTGLVQTQYF. CDR3 DNA: TGCAGTGCAGTAGGGACAGGGCTGGTGCAGACCCAGTACTTC.